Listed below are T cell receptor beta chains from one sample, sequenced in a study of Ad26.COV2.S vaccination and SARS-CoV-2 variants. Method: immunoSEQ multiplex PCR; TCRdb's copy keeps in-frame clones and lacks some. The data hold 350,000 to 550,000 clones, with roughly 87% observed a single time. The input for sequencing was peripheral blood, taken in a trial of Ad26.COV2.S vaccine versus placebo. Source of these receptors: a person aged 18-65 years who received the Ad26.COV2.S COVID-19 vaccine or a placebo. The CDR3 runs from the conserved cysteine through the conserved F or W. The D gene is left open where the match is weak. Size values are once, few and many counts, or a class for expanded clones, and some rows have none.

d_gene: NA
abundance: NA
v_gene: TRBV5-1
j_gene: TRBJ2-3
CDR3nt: TGCGCCAGCACCGGGTCTAGCACAGATACGCAGTATTTT
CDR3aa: CASTGSSTDTQYF

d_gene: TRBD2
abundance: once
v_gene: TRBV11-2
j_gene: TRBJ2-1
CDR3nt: TGTGCCAGCAGCTTAACTAGCGGGAGTGGTGGTGAGCAGTTCTTC
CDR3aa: CASSLTSGSGGEQFF

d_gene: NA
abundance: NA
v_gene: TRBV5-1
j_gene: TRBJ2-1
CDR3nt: TGCGCCAGCAGCCCTGGACAGTTCCCCTCCTACAATGAGCAGTTCTTC
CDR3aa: CASSPGQFPSYNEQFF

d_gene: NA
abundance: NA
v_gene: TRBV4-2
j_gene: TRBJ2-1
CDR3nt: TGTGCCAGCAGCCGAGGGGACTCGATCCATGAGCAGTTCTTC
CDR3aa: CASSRGDSIHEQFF

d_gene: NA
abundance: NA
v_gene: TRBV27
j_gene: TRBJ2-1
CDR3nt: TGTGCCAGCAGTTTACGGGCCTCGGGTCCCCCCAGGGATGAGCAGTTCTTC
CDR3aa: CASSLRASGPPRDEQFF

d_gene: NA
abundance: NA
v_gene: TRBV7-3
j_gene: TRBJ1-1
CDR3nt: TGTGCCAGCAGCTTAACGGGCACTCTGAACACTGAAGCTTTCTTT
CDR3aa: CASSLTGTLNTEAFF

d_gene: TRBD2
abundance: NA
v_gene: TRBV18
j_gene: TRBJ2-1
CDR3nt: TGTGCCAGCTCACCACTGCCTAGCGGGGGTATAAATGAGCAGTTCTTC
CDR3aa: CASSPLPSGGINEQFF

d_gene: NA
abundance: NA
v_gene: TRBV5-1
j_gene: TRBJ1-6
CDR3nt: TGCGCCAGCAGCTCAGTCGCAGGGGCGGACAATTCACCCCTCCACTTT
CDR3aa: CASSSVAGADNSPLHF

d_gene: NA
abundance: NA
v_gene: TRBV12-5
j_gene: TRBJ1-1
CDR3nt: TGTGCTAGTGGTATATGGAACACTGAAGCTTTCTTT
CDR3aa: CASGIWNTEAFF

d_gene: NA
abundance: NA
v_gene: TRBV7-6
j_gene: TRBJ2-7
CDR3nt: TGTGCCAGCAGCTCAGTTGGGGAAGGGGTCTACGAGCAGTACTTC
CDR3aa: CASSSVGEGVYEQYF

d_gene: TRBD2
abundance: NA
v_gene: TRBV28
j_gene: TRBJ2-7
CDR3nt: TGTGCCAGCAGCAAAGCGGGGGGGCCTGGTGAGCAGTACTTC
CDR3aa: CASSKAGGPGEQYF

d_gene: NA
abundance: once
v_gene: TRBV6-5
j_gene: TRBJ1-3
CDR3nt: TGTGCCAGCAGTCCCTCTGGAAACACCATATATTTT
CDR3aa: CASSPSGNTIYF

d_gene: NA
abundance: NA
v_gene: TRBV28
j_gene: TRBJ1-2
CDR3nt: TGTGCCACCGGGGGGGCAGGGAGGGTCTATGGCTACACCTTC
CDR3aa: CATGGAGRVYGYTF

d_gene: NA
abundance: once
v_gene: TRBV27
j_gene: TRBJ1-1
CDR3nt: TGTGCCAGCAGCCTGGGGAGGGGAGACACTGAAGCTTTCTTT
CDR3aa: CASSLGRGDTEAFF

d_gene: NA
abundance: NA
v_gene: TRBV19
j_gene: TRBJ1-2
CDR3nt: TGTGCCAGTAGTATAGTAAGGACCAACTATGGCTACACCTTC
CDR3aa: CASSIVRTNYGYTF

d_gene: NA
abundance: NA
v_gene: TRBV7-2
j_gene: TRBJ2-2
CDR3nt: TGTGCCAGCAGCATGCGGGACAGACACACCGGGGAGCTGTTTTTT
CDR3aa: CASSMRDRHTGELFF

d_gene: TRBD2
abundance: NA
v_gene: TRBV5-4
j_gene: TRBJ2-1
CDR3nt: TGTGCCAGCAGCTTGAGGCGGTCTAGCGGGGGGGCCCAGGAGTTCTTC
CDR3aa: CASSLRRSSGGAQEFF

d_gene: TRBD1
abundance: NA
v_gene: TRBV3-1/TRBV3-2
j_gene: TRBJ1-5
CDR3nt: TGTGCCAGCAGCGAACAGGGGCAGCCCCAGCATTTT
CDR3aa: CASSEQGQPQHF

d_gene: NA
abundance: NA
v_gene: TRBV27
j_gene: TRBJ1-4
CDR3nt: TGTGCCAGCAGTCTCTTGCCGAGGGGAACTAATGAAAAACTGTTTTTT
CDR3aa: CASSLLPRGTNEKLFF

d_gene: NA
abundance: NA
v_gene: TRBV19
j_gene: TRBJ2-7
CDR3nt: TGTGCCAGTAGTACCGTCTTCGGACCTTACGAGCAGTACTTC
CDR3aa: CASSTVFGPYEQYF

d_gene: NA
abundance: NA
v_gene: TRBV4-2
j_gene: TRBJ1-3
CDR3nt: TGTGCCAGCAGCCTTGCGGCGGACTCTGGAAACACCATATATTTT
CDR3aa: CASSLAADSGNTIYF

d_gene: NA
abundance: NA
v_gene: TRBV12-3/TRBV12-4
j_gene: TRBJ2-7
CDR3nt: TGTGCCAGCAGTTTAGGCCTCTACGAGCAGTACTTC
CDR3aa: CASSLGLYEQYF

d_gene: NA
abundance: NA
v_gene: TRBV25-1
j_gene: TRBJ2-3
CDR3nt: TGTGCCAGCAGTGAATTGGTCAGCGGGTCCCCCACAGATACGCAGTATTTT
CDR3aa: CASSELVSGSPTDTQYF

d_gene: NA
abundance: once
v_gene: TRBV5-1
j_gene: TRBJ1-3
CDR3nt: TGCGCCACCTTTCCTAACTCGAGGGGAAACACCATATATTTT
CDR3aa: CATFPNSRGNTIYF

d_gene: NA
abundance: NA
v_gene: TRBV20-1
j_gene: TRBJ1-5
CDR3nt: TGCAGTGCTAGTAGGGACTCGAATCAGCCCCAGCATTTT
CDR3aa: CSASRDSNQPQHF

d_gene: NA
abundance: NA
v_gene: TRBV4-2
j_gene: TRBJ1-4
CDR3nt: TGTGCCAGCAGCCAAGATATTCCGGGGGGGATTTATGAAAAACTGTTTTTT
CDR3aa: CASSQDIPGGIYEKLFF

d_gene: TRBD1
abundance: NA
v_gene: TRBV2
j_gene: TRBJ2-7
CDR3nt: TGTGCCAGCAGCGGACAGGAGGTGGGGGAGCAGTACTTC
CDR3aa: CASSGQEVGEQYF

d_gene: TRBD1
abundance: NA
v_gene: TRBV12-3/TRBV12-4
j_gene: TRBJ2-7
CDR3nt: TGTGCCAGCAGTTTTACAGGGGGCTACGAGCAGTACTTC
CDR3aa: CASSFTGGYEQYF

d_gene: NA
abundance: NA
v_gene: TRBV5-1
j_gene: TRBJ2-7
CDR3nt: TGCGCCAGCAGCTTGGTAGGGGGGTCCTACGAGCAGTACTTC
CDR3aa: CASSLVGGSYEQYF

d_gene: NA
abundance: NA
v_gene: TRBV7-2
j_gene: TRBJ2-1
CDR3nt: TGTGCCAGCAGCTTAACCCTAGGGTCCTACAATGAGCAGTTCTTC
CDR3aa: CASSLTLGSYNEQFF

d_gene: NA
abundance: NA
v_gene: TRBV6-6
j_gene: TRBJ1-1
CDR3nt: TGTGCCAGCAGTTCGGGGGGGAGGGGAGCTTTCTTT
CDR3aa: CASSSGGRGAFF